The rows below give T cell receptor beta chains drawn from one sample of a study of T cell repertoires in cytomegalovirus infection. No antigens are known for them. TCRdb processed the reads anew with MiXCR; each CDR3 protein has one entry. The table has roughly 350,000 distinct CDR3 sequences, about 32% seen once. The sequences come from cultured PBMCs, collected from culture after CMV antigen stimulation. These receptors all come from a human donor in good health (CMV status not recorded). Some clones in this sample may be carry-over from other donors' samples. Each CDR3 is given with its conserved first and last residue. D genes are given only for firm matches. Expanded clones get a size class; other rows say once, few or many, or leave the size out.

d_call: .
v_call: TRBV7-9
j_call: TRBJ1-2
clone_size: few
cdr3_aa: CASSLEGESNGYTF
cdr3_nt: TGTGCCAGCAGCCTAGAAGGGGAAAGCAATGGCTACACCTTC

d_call: TRBD2
v_call: TRBV4-2
j_call: TRBJ2-2
clone_size: .
cdr3_aa: CASSQGLALTGELFF
cdr3_nt: TGTGCCAGCAGCCAAGGACTAGCCCTCACCGGGGAGCTGTTTTTT

d_call: .
v_call: TRBV7-8
j_call: TRBJ1-1
clone_size: .
cdr3_aa: CASSELTLNTEAFF
cdr3_nt: TGTGCCAGCAGCGAATTGACCCTGAACACTGAAGCTTTCTTT

d_call: TRBD2
v_call: TRBV7-2
j_call: TRBJ2-7
clone_size: many
cdr3_aa: CASSLVAGGPNEQYF
cdr3_nt: TGTGCCAGCAGCTTAGTGGCGGGAGGGCCTAACGAGCAGTACTTC

d_call: TRBD2
v_call: TRBV29-1
j_call: TRBJ2-1
clone_size: .
cdr3_aa: CSVEGLAGVYNEQFF
cdr3_nt: TGCAGCGTTGAGGGACTAGCGGGAGTCTACAATGAGCAGTTCTTC

d_call: .
v_call: TRBV24-1
j_call: TRBJ2-2
clone_size: once
cdr3_aa: CATMARAPTLGVTGELLF
cdr3_nt: TGTGCCACCATGGCCCGGGCCCCAACATTGGGAGTGACCGGGGAGCTGCTTTTT

d_call: .
v_call: TRBV29-1
j_call: TRBJ1-3
clone_size: few
cdr3_aa: CSVARSGNTIYF
cdr3_nt: TGCAGCGTTGCCCGTTCTGGAAACACCATATATTTT

d_call: .
v_call: TRBV7-2
j_call: TRBJ2-2
clone_size: .
cdr3_aa: CASGSRLDSGELFF
cdr3_nt: TGTGCCAGCGGATCCCGATTAGACTCCGGGGAGCTGTTTTTT

d_call: .
v_call: TRBV7-2
j_call: TRBJ2-5
clone_size: few
cdr3_aa: CASSLGAKRGQETQYF
cdr3_nt: TGTGCCAGCAGCTTAGGGGCAAAGAGGGGACAAGAGACCCAGTACTTC

d_call: TRBD1
v_call: TRBV15
j_call: TRBJ2-1
clone_size: few
cdr3_aa: CATSTGQSYNEQFF
cdr3_nt: TGTGCCACCAGCACGGGACAGAGCTACAATGAGCAGTTCTTC

d_call: .
v_call: TRBV7-2
j_call: TRBJ1-1
clone_size: many
cdr3_aa: CASSLALWVMNTEAFF
cdr3_nt: TGTGCCAGCAGCCTCGCCCTGTGGGTAATGAACACTGAAGCTTTCTTT